Described below is a single T cell receptor (beta chain) sequence and its context. Its antigen is undetermined. The sample belongs to a study of shared clonotypes between healthy human individuals. Study background: Researchers assigned three CD4 naive, three CD4 memory, two CD8 naive and one CD8 memory plate to each donor.

Broader study findings: Memory subsets generally showed lower estimated richness than naive subsets.

This table comes from immunoSEQ multiplex PCR, and its TCRdb copy is limited to in-frame clones, with some not included. Among 950,000 to 1,100,000 clones listed, 65% to 75% were seen once. In germline, CDR1 is LGHNA, CDR2 YSLEER. This CDR3 is built from 14 residues. V shed 1 base, J shed 6 bases, and the junction held 0 bases outside the gene matches. The genes are TRBV4-3 and TRBJ2-2; 9 bases fit TRBD2. The sequenced sample was memory CD4+ T cells sorted from blood. Subset: CD45RA-negative fraction. The sequence was obtained from a man aged 18 to 29 in good health. CDR3 region: CASSQGGRAGELFF. CDR3 sequence (DNA): TGCGCCAGCAGCCAAGGCGGGAGGGCCGGGGAGCTGTTTTTT.